The 27 T cell receptor beta chains given below trace back to one sample, sequenced in a study of cytomegalovirus exposure and HLA in healthy donors. 13 Jbeta primers and 60 Vbeta primers were used for the PCR. Generated by immunoSEQ multiplex PCR, the TCRdb table keeps only in-frame clones and is missing some. In the table there are 160,000 or so clones, around four fifths of which are singletons. Sequencing was done on a sample of PBMCs. These receptors were taken from a woman aged 18-29 years in good health and CMV-seronegative.

The rearrangement joins TRBV5-8 to TRBJ1-2; TRBD1 matches at 7 bases. Germline V gene data show CDR1 as SGHTS and CDR2 as YDEGEE. The CDR3 is made up of 11 amino acids. Unmatched junction bases numbered 7, after V lost 9 bases and J lost 8 bases. CDR3 in amino acids: CAKTGKEGYTF. The CDR3 coding sequence is TGTGCCAAGACAGGGAAGGAGGGCTACACCTTC.

V usage is TRBV10-3 and J usage is TRBJ2-1; 8 bases line up with TRBD1. The CDR3 contains 12 residues. V lost 5 bases to trimming and J lost 6 bases; unmatched junction nucleotides: 0. Looked up from germline, CDR1 is ENHRY and CDR2 is SYGVKD. CDR3 protein: CAISTGGNEQFF. CDR3 sequence (DNA): TGTGCCATCAGTACAGGGGGCAATGAGCAGTTCTTC.

V usage is TRBV25-1 and J usage is TRBJ2-7, with 9 bases lining up with TRBD1. The CDR3 is made up of 15 amino acids. V shed 4 bases and J 4 bases; nucleotides not matched to a gene: 8. The germline CDR1 and CDR2 sequences are MGHDK and SYGVNS. The CDR3 DNA sequence: TGTGCCAGCAGTGGGGCCGGGACAGGGCGTTACGAGCAGTACTTC. This codes for CASSGAGTGRYEQYF.

This CDR3 is CASSLNGGEPQHF. The CDR3 DNA sequence: TGCGCCAGCAGCTTGAATGGGGGCGAGCCCCAGCATTTT. V and J are TRBV5-1 and TRBJ1-5; D possibly corresponds to TRBD1 (6 bases). The V gene lost 1 base and the J gene lost 8 bases, with 10 bases spanning the gap. The CDR3 consists of 13 residues. Germline loops: CDR1 SGHRS, CDR2 YFSETQ.

The V gene is TRBV28, the J gene TRBJ2-1; TRBD1 is a possible D gene (6 bases). Germline V lookup: CDR1 MDHEN, CDR2 SYDVKM. V gave up 6 bases and J gave up 7 bases, with 22 bases separating them. The CDR3 covers 16 residues. This chain's CDR3 is CASSRPDRLEKNEQFF. CDR3 bases: TGTGCCAGCAGCCGCCCCGACAGGTTAGAGAAAAATGAGCAGTTCTTC.

The rearrangement joins TRBV19 to TRBJ1-1; D perhaps matches TRBD1 (5 bases). Trimming stripped 2 bases from V and 6 bases from J, with 7 bases between. The CDR3 extends over 12 amino acids. The V gene's germline CDR1 is LNHDA and CDR2 SQIVND (reference sequence). DNA for the CDR3: TGTGCCAGTAGTATACGGGGGGCTGAAGCTTTCTTT. Its protein product is CASSIRGAEAFF.

The V call is TRBV19, the J call TRBJ1-1, with 8 bases identical to TRBD1. V was clipped by 3 bases and J by 9 bases; unmatched bases: 3. CDR1 is LNHDA and CDR2 is SQIVND in the germline V gene (reference sequence). This CDR3 comprises 12 residues. The CDR3 DNA reads as TGTGCCAGTAGTATCGGACAGGGCCAAGCTTTCTTT. This gives the protein CASSIGQGQAFF.

V usage is TRBV6-5 and J usage is TRBJ1-2; 8 positions agree with TRBD1. The CDR3 has 15 amino acids. CDR1 MNHEY and CDR2 SVGAGI come from the germline V gene. V shed 0 bases, J shed 4 bases, and the junction held 4 bases outside the gene matches. The CDR3 coding sequence is TGTGCCAGCAGTTACTCAGGGACAGGAGCCTATGGCTACACCTTC. Its translation: CASSYSGTGAYGYTF.

J is TRBJ1-1 and V is TRBV9; TRBD1 might be the D (5 bases). Trimming stripped 2 bases from V and 3 bases from J, with 14 bases between. CDR3 length equals 15 residues. Germline V gene lookup returns CDR1 SGDLS and CDR2 YYNGEE. This CDR3 reads CASSVTWGTHTEAFF. The CDR3 region has the DNA TGTGCCAGCAGCGTTACGTGGGGGACTCACACTGAAGCTTTCTTT. The full variable domain, in which reference TRBV9 and TRBJ1-1 provide the parts outside the CDR3, is DSGVTQTPKHLITATGQRVTLRCSPRSGDLSVYWYQQSLDQGLQFLIQYYNGEERAKGNILERFSAQQFPDLHSELNLSSLELGDSALYFCASSVTWGTHTEAFFGQGTRLTVV.

This sequence joins TRBV21-1 and TRBJ2-5; the table calls TRBD2, which could not be checked here. TRBV21-1 is a pseudogene locus. This CDR3 region has 19 residues. CDR3 protein: CASSGLSGVSSSPQETQYF. The DNA for the CDR3 is TGTGCCAGCAGCGGGCTTAGCGGGGTATCATCAAGCCCCCAAGAGACCCAGTACTTC.

V is TRBV18 and J is TRBJ1-2, with D maybe TRBD1 (6 bases). This CDR3 is built from 15 residues. V lost 4 bases to trimming and J lost 2 bases, with 14 bases between them. Germline V CDR1 and CDR2: KGHSH, LQKENI. CDR3 sequence (DNA): TGTGCCAGCTCACTAAACTGGGACAAGAACTATGGCTACACCTTC. Its protein is CASSLNWDKNYGYTF.

The rearrangement links TRBV30 to TRBJ2-1; 9 nucleotides align to TRBD2. The CDR3 length is 15 residues. V dropped 7 bases and J dropped 0; count of bases not matched to a gene: 7. Germline V gene sequence: CDR1 GTSNPN, CDR2 SVGIG (reference sequence). As DNA, the CDR3 is TGTGCCTTTTCCCGTAGCGGGAGCTCCTACAATGAGCAGTTCTTC. Amino acid sequence: CAFSRSGSSYNEQFF. The full variable domain, in which reference TRBV30 and TRBJ2-1 provide the parts outside the CDR3, is SQTIHQWPATLVQPVGSPLSLECTVEGTSNPNLYWYRQAAGRGLQLLFYSVGIGQISSEVPQNLSASRPQDRQFILSSKKLLLSDSGFYLCAFSRSGSSYNEQFFGPGTRLTVL.

This clone appeared a single time. The rearrangement links TRBV27 to TRBJ1-5; 9 bases match TRBD1. CDR3 length: 15 residues. Germline CDR1 reads MNHEY; CDR2 reads SMNVEV (reference sequence). Germline trimming cut 5 bases from V and 2 bases from J; bases unmatched to any gene: 4. The CDR3 spells CASSATGGGNQPQHF. Written as DNA, the CDR3 is TGTGCCAGCAGTGCTACAGGGGGCGGCAATCAGCCCCAGCATTTT.

V gene TRBV18 combines with J gene TRBJ1-1; 10 positions agree with TRBD1. The CDR3 contains 16 residues. V lost 6 bases, J lost 6 bases, and 13 bases stayed unmatched. Germline-derived CDR1 and CDR2 are KGHSH and LQKENI. The CDR3 protein is CASSRGTGALGSEAFF. Written as DNA, the CDR3 is TGTGCCAGCTCTCGAGGGACAGGGGCCCTGGGGTCTGAAGCTTTCTTT.

A remark on this clone: This sample includes further DNA sequences coding for the same CDR3. The rearrangement uses TRBV5-1 and TRBJ2-5; D is possibly TRBD2 (7 bases). CDR1 and CDR2 (germline): SGHRS, YFSETQ. The V gene lost 2 bases and the J gene lost 5 bases, with 10 bases spanning the gap. The CDR3 has 13 residues. The CDR3, as DNA: TGCGCCAGCAGCTTAGGGGGGGGCGAGACCCAGTACTTC. Residues: CASSLGGGETQYF.

This chain joins TRBV7-9 and TRBJ1-2; 11 positions agree with TRBD1. The CDR3 length is 15 residues. From germline, CDR1 is SEHNR and CDR2 FQNEAQ (reference sequence). V was clipped by 8 bases and J by 4 bases; unmatched bases: 9. CDR3 in amino acids: CASHQGTGGLYGYTF. In DNA form, the CDR3 reads TGTGCCAGCCACCAGGGGACAGGGGGACTCTATGGCTACACCTTC. Supplemented by reference TRBV7-9 and TRBJ1-2, the full variable domain reads DTGVSQNPRHKITKRGQNVTFRCDPISEHNRLYWYRQTLGQGPEFLTYFQNEAQLEKSRLLSDRFSAERPKGSFSTLEIQRTEQGDSAMYLCASHQGTGGLYGYTFGSGTRLTVV.

This sequence joins TRBV10-2 and TRBJ1-1; no definite D call. The V end was cut by 1 base, the J end by 2 bases, with 20 bases between. Germline V lookup: CDR1 WSHSY, CDR2 SAAADI. The CDR3 length is 18 residues. CDR3 in DNA: TGCGCCAGCAGTGAGTTAGCCTCGGACTTCTTGAAAAACACTGAAGCTTTCTTT. Translating it yields CASSELASDFLKNTEAFF.

The chain carries TRBV6-5 and TRBJ2-3, with 12 bases identical to TRBD2. This CDR3 region has 16 residues. Germline V lookup: CDR1 MNHEY, CDR2 SVGAGI. The ends lost 4 bases at V and 5 bases at J; junction bases unmatched: 7. The CDR3 DNA sequence: TGTGCCAGCAGTTCTACACTAGCGGGGGGCGAAGATACGCAGTATTTT. Residues: CASSSTLAGGEDTQYF.

This CDR3 is CAISGFQETQYF. In DNA form, the CDR3 reads TGTGCCATCTCAGGGTTCCAAGAGACCCAGTACTTC. This rearrangement joins TRBV10-3 to TRBJ2-5, with D possibly TRBD1 on 5 matching bases. Germline CDR1 reads ENHRY; CDR2 reads SYGVKD. V was shortened by 8 bases and J by 1 base, with 8 bases between the two germline ends. This CDR3 has 12 amino acids.

V is TRBV6-1 and J is TRBJ1-2; D is possibly TRBD1 (6 bases). The CDR3 length is 13 residues. V was cut by 3 bases and J by 5 bases, with 10 bases left in between. In germline, CDR1 is MNHNS, CDR2 SASEGT. CDR3: CASSDQTGYGYTF. For the CDR3, the DNA is TGTGCCAGCAGTGATCAAACAGGGTATGGCTACACCTTC.

This chain uses TRBV7-2 with TRBJ2-6; 8 bases map to TRBD2. Per germline, CDR1 SGHTA and CDR2 FQGNSA. The CDR3 has 18 amino acids. Losses at the gene ends were 5 bases for V and 5 bases for J; bases not matched to a gene: 14. The CDR3: CASSAGGVGAWRANVLTF. CDR3 DNA sequence: TGTGCCAGCAGCGCCGGGGGGGTAGGGGCTTGGAGGGCCAACGTCCTGACTTTC. Looking up the rest from reference TRBV7-2 and TRBJ2-6 gives the full variable domain: GAGVSQSPSNKVTEKGKDVELRCDPISGHTALYWYRQSLGQGLEFLIYFQGNSAPDKSGLPSDRFSAERTGGSVSTLTIQRTQQEDSAVYLCASSAGGVGAWRANVLTFGAGSRLTVL.

This clone was detected only once. The junction departs from the called germline gene at one end, perhaps through a read error. In DNA form, the CDR3 reads TGTGCCCGGAGGGCCCTAGATAACCAAGAGACCCAGTACTTC. Its protein is CARRALDNQETQYF. The chain links TRBV30 to TRBJ2-5; a possible D gene is TRBD2 (6 bases). CDR3 length: 14 amino acids. Germline CDR1 reads GTSNPN; CDR2 reads SVGIG (reference sequence). Full variable domain (missing parts from reference TRBV30 and TRBJ2-5): SQTIHQWPATLVQPVGSPLSLECTVEGTSNPNLYWYRQAAGRGLQLLFYSVGIGQISSEVPQNLSASRPQDRQFILSSKKLLLSDSGFYLCARRALDNQETQYFGPGTRLLVL.

The chain carries TRBV27 and TRBJ1-2; possibly TRBD1 for D (6 bases). This CDR3 has 17 amino acids. Trimming pared 3 bases from V and 2 bases from J, leaving 19 bases between. Germline V lookup: CDR1 MNHEY, CDR2 SMNVEV (reference sequence). The CDR3 region has the DNA TGTGCCAGCAGTTTTTCCCCGCTCCAGGGGATCAACTATGGCTACACCTTC. Amino acid sequence: CASSFSPLQGINYGYTF.

The chain is built from TRBV4-1 and TRBJ2-1; 8 bases agree with TRBD2. Germline values: CDR1 MGHRA, CDR2 YSYEKL. The J segment lost 3 bases and the V segment lost 2 bases, leaving 9 bases of the junction unmatched. The CDR3 covers 17 residues. CDR3 in amino acids: CASSQSVWRGDYNEQFF. CDR3 DNA sequence: TGCGCCAGCAGCCAATCGGTTTGGCGGGGGGACTACAATGAGCAGTTCTTC.

The chain couples TRBV4-1 to TRBJ1-1; D is unclear. This CDR3 has 17 residues. Trimming took off 0 bases at V and 0 bases at J, with 14 bases between the two ends. Per germline, CDR1 MGHRA and CDR2 YSYEKL. This CDR3 is CASSQDNRGRLNTEAFF. CDR3 DNA: TGCGCCAGCAGCCAAGATAACCGAGGCCGGCTGAACACTGAAGCTTTCTTT.

The chain is built from TRBV29-1 and TRBJ2-5; 7 bases are a match to TRBD1. Germline V gene sequence: CDR1 SQVTM, CDR2 ANQGSEA. Unmatched junction bases numbered 9, after V lost 3 bases and J lost 5 bases. This CDR3 comprises 14 residues. The CDR3 sequence is CSVDPSLTGETQYF. The CDR3, as DNA: TGCAGCGTTGATCCCTCCCTGACAGGGGAGACCCAGTACTTC. Combining the CDR3 with reference TRBV29-1 and TRBJ2-5 gives the whole variable domain SAVISQKPSRDICQRGTSLTIQCQVDSQVTMMFWYRQQPGQSLTLIATANQGSEATYESGFVIDKFPISRPNLTFSTLTVSNMSPEDSSIYLCSVDPSLTGETQYFGPGTRLLVL.

In this sample, this clone turned up a few times. The chain combines TRBV5-1 with TRBJ1-4, with 8 bases lining up with TRBD1. V lost 4 bases to trimming and J lost 0 bases; unmatched junction nucleotides: 11. The CDR3 is made up of 18 amino acids. Germline loops: CDR1 SGHRS, CDR2 YFSETQ. CDR3 in DNA: TGCGCCAGCAGCCTCTTCGGACAGGGTAGTGCAACTAATGAAAAACTGTTTTTT. It codes for CASSLFGQGSATNEKLFF.